These T cell receptor beta chains were read from a single sample in a study of T cells in Graves' hyperthyroidism and ophthalmopathy. Via MiXCR, TCRdb re-called the multiplex PCR reads, giving one row per CDR3 protein. The sample carries about half a million distinct CDR3 sequences, 24% recorded once. Material: blood. These receptor sequences come from a woman under 40 with Graves' ophthalmopathy. Both conserved end residues are part of each CDR3. A D gene is named only where the DNA matches it firmly. Expanded clones get a size class; other rows say once, few or many, or leave the size out.

16 | TRBJ1-3 | many | NA | TRBV4-3 | TGCGCCAGCAGCCATGACTCCTCCAACTCTGGAAACACCATATATTTT | CASSHDSSNSGNTIYF
16 | TRBJ1-1 | NA | NA | TRBV12-5 | TGTGCTAGTGGTCTTACGGGGGGCGGTAGGAACACTGAAGCTTTCTTT | CASGLTGGGRNTEAFF
13 | TRBJ1-2 | many | NA | TRBV6-1 | TGTGCCAGCACCCAAAGACTTGAATACGGCTACACCTTC | CASTQRLEYGYTF
12 | TRBJ2-5 | NA | NA | TRBV12-3/TRBV12-4 | TGTGCCAGCAGTTTAGCATATGAGACCCAGTACTTC | CASSLAYETQYF
17 | TRBJ2-7 | many | TRBD2 | TRBV27 | TGTGCCAGCAGCCTTAACTCCACGGGCGGGGGTCTCTACGAGCAGTACTTC | CASSLNSTGGGLYEQYF
14 | TRBJ2-4 | NA | NA | TRBV20-1 | TGCAGTGCTACCAGGGGGGCAGCCAAAAACATTAAGTACTTC | CSATRGAAKNIKYF
13 | TRBJ1-2 | few | NA | TRBV6-2/TRBV6-3 | TGTGCCAGCAGTTACTCAAATAACTATGGCTACACCTTC | CASSYSNNYGYTF
15 | TRBJ1-2 | many | NA | TRBV27 | TGTGCCAGCAGGCATACGGGGGCGCGAGGCTATGGCTACACCTTC | CASRHTGARGYGYTF
17 | TRBJ1-3 | NA | NA | TRBV4-1 | TGCGCCAGCAGCCGCCTACCGGTCTCGAGCTCTGGAAACACCATATATTTT | CASSRLPVSSSGNTIYF
14 | TRBJ1-1 | many | NA | TRBV6-1 | TGTGCCAGCAGGACGGGACTGATGAACACTGAAGCTTTCTTT | CASRTGLMNTEAFF